The 32 T cell receptor beta chains reported below all come from one sample, sequenced in a study of cytomegalovirus exposure and HLA in healthy donors. The PCR employed 60 Vbeta primers together with 13 Jbeta primers. The table came from immunoSEQ multiplex PCR; TCRdb's copy has only in-frame clones and leaves some out. Here the sample spans roughly 130,000 clones, 80% being singletons. The specimen was PBMCs. The receptors derive from a male donor in good health and CMV-seropositive.

This clone has a handful of counts. A read error may produce the germline difference seen at one junction end. CDR3 sequence: CASSFWEDRGTGELFF. CDR3 coding DNA: TGTGCTAGCAGCTTCTGGGAGGACAGGGGGACCGGGGAGCTGTTTTTT. V is TRBV7-7 and J is TRBJ2-2; TRBD1 agrees at 10 bases. The CDR3 extends over 16 amino acids. Per the germline V gene, CDR1 is SSHAT and CDR2 is FNYEAQ (reference sequence).

The chain carries TRBV14 and TRBJ2-7; D remains unclear. The CDR3 loop spans 13 amino acids. CDR1 and CDR2 from the germline V gene are SGHDN and FVKESK. V dropped 0 bases and J dropped 6 bases, with 9 bases sitting between them. The CDR3 is CASSQELVGEQYF. For the CDR3, the DNA is TGTGCCAGCAGCCAAGAACTGGTCGGCGAGCAGTACTTC.

V gene TRBV7-9 combines with J gene TRBJ2-1; TRBD1 matches at 7 bases. The CDR3 covers 15 residues. CDR1 and CDR2 (germline): SEHNR, FQNEAQ (reference sequence). V shed 0 bases, J shed 5 bases, and the junction held 4 bases outside the gene matches. The CDR3 sequence is CASSLAQGKNNEQFF. For the CDR3, the DNA is TGTGCCAGCAGCTTAGCACAGGGGAAAAACAATGAGCAGTTCTTC.

This clone appeared a single time. The chain recombines TRBV5-1 with TRBJ1-1; D call uncertain. This CDR3 contains 15 residues. The germline gives CDR1 SGHRS, CDR2 YFSETQ. V was shortened by 2 bases and J by 2 bases, with 13 bases between the two germline ends. The CDR3 reads CASSFRTGANTEAFF. CDR3 sequence (DNA): TGCGCCAGCAGCTTCCGGACGGGAGCCAACACTGAAGCTTTCTTT. The full variable domain, with the rest looked up from reference TRBV5-1 and TRBJ1-1, is KAGVTQTPRYLIKTRGQQVTLSCSPISGHRSVSWYQQTPGQGLQFLFEYFSETQRNKGNFPGRFSGRQFSNSRSEMNVSTLELGDSALYLCASSFRTGANTEAFFGQGTRLTVV.

V is TRBV19 and J is TRBJ2-1; TRBD1 matches 7 bases. Germline loops: CDR1 LNHDA, CDR2 SQIVND (reference sequence). The CDR3 length is 16 residues. Losses at the gene ends were 5 bases for V and 1 base for J; bases not matched to a gene: 8. CDR3 region: CASSSWVQGSYNEQFF. The CDR3 DNA reads as TGTGCCAGTAGTTCCTGGGTACAGGGGTCCTACAATGAGCAGTTCTTC.

V and J are TRBV19 and TRBJ2-1; TRBD2 aligns across 8 bases. V shed 1 base, J shed 1 base, and the junction held 6 bases outside the gene matches. Per the germline V gene, CDR1 is LNHDA and CDR2 is SQIVND (reference sequence). The CDR3 spans 17 residues. The CDR3, as DNA: TGTGCCAGTAGTATAGCCGGGGGGGCCGGTTCCTACAATGAGCAGTTCTTC. This gives the protein CASSIAGGAGSYNEQFF.

The V gene is TRBV9, the J gene TRBJ2-3, with TRBD2 matching over 9 bases. Germline V gives CDR1 SGDLS, CDR2 YYNGEE. Unmatched junction bases numbered 2, after V lost 2 bases and J lost 4 bases. The CDR3 covers 14 residues. This CDR3 is CASSVASGADTQYF. The CDR3 nucleotides are TGTGCCAGCAGCGTTGCTAGCGGGGCAGATACGCAGTATTTT.

The chain combines TRBV5-8 with TRBJ2-2; 7 bases are a match to TRBD2. The CDR3 runs 15 residues. J gave up 0 bases and V 4 bases, and 3 bases lay outside the gene matches. Germline CDR1 and CDR2: SGHTS and YDEGEE. CDR3 sequence (DNA): TGTGCCAGCAGCGCGGGGGTTTCGAACACCGGGGAGCTGTTTTTT. This gives the protein CASSAGVSNTGELFF.

The chain joins TRBV11-2 to TRBJ1-1; no reliable D call. Germline V gives CDR1 SGHAT, CDR2 FQNNGV. Between the trimmed V and J ends, which lost 2 bases and 0 bases, there was a span of 16 bases. The CDR3 length is 17 residues. The chain's CDR3 is CASSLSFGRRVNTEAFF. As DNA, the CDR3 is TGTGCCAGCAGCTTATCTTTCGGGCGGAGGGTGAACACTGAAGCTTTCTTT.

The V call is TRBV9, the J call TRBJ2-2; no firm D call. V was trimmed by 0 bases and J by 1 base, leaving 4 bases between them. This CDR3 is built from 14 residues. In germline, CDR1 is SGDLS, CDR2 YYNGEE. CDR3 bases: TGTGCCAGCAGCGTAGATAGGAACACCGGGGAGCTGTTTTTT. Its protein product is CASSVDRNTGELFF.

The chain links TRBV7-2 to TRBJ2-2, with 11 bases lining up with TRBD1. The CDR3 length is 15 residues. Trimming took 6 bases from V and 9 from J; bases not matched to a gene: 9. Germline V gene data show CDR1 as SGHTA and CDR2 as FQGNSA. CDR3 coding DNA: TGTGCCAGCAGGATCGGGACAGGGGGAAGCCGGGAGCTGTTTTTT. Encoded protein: CASRIGTGGSRELFF. The full variable domain, rest sourced from reference TRBV7-2 and TRBJ2-2, is GAGVSQSPSNKVTEKGKDVELRCDPISGHTALYWYRQSLGQGLEFLIYFQGNSAPDKSGLPSDRFSAERTGGSVSTLTIQRTQQEDSAVYLCASRIGTGGSRELFFGEGSRLTVL.

The chain uses TRBV9 and TRBJ2-2, with TRBD1 matching over 9 bases. With 3 bases clipped from V and 5 bases from J, the junction kept 11 bases outside the gene matches. CDR1 is SGDLS, CDR2 YYNGEE, per germline. This CDR3 contains 17 residues. The CDR3 coding sequence is TGTGCCAGCAGCGAAAACCCGCACAGGGGGCTTACCGGGGAGCTGTTTTTT. This encodes CASSENPHRGLTGELFF.

The chain recombines TRBV2 with TRBJ1-2; TRBD1 matches 7 bases. The length of the CDR3 is 15 residues. The V segment lost 6 bases and the J segment 0 bases; nucleotides outside the gene matches: 7. Germline V lookup: CDR1 SNHLY, CDR2 FYNNEI. The CDR3 loop reads CASRGRDSPNYGYTF. CDR3 DNA: TGTGCCAGCAGAGGCCGGGACAGCCCTAACTATGGCTACACCTTC.

This chain connects TRBV18 to TRBJ2-1; TRBD1 is a possible D gene (6 bases). From germline, CDR1 is KGHSH and CDR2 LQKENI. The CDR3 spans 15 residues. The V and J ends lost 2 bases and 0 bases respectively, with 8 bases between them. CDR3 DNA sequence: TGTGCCAGCTCACCAGGGGGCCGCTCCTACAATGAGCAGTTCTTC. Translated: CASSPGGRSYNEQFF.

The chain carries TRBV5-6 and TRBJ2-4, with D tentatively TRBD1 (6 bases). The CDR3 has 13 amino acids. V was pared by 5 bases and J by 4 bases, with 10 bases between. Germline V lookup: CDR1 SGHDT, CDR2 YYEEEE. CDR3 DNA sequence: TGTGCCAGCAGACCCGGACAGAAAAACATTCAGTACTTC. Its protein is CASRPGQKNIQYF.

The chain couples TRBV5-4 to TRBJ2-1, with 11 bases that match TRBD2. There are 15 residues in the CDR3. Unmatched junction bases numbered 3, after V lost 4 bases and J lost 3 bases. Germline V gives CDR1 SGHNT, CDR2 YYREEE (reference sequence). This CDR3 is CASSPLAGDYNEQFF. Written as DNA, the CDR3 is TGTGCCAGCAGCCCACTAGCGGGGGACTACAATGAGCAGTTCTTC. The variable domain in full, with the rest retrieved from reference TRBV5-4 and TRBJ2-1, is ETGVTQSPTHLIKTRGQQVTLRCSSQSGHNTVSWYQQALGQGPQFIFQYYREEENGRGNFPPRFSGLQFPNYSSELNVNALELDDSALYLCASSPLAGDYNEQFFGPGTRLTVL.

This rearrangement joins TRBV6-5 to TRBJ1-1; the D is unclear. The CDR3 spans 13 residues. Germline V gene data show CDR1 as MNHEY and CDR2 as SVGAGI. Trimming took off 2 bases at V and 1 base at J, with 5 bases between the two ends. CDR3 DNA: TGTGCCAGCAGTTACATCGGGAACACTGAAGCTTTCTTT. Translated, it gives CASSYIGNTEAFF.

The genes are TRBV19 and TRBJ2-7; 8 bases align to TRBD2. The J segment lost 2 bases and the V segment lost 5 bases, leaving 8 bases of the junction unmatched. Germline CDR1 LNHDA, CDR2 SQIVND (reference sequence). The CDR3 sequence is 15 residues long. The CDR3 DNA reads as TGTGCCAGTAGTGACGTAGCGGGAAGTCCCTACGAGCAGTACTTC. Residues: CASSDVAGSPYEQYF.

This clone was detected only a few times. J is TRBJ1-2 and V is TRBV18; 9 nucleotides line up with TRBD1. From germline, CDR1 is KGHSH and CDR2 LQKENI. This CDR3 is 15 amino acids long. J gave up 6 bases and V 4 bases, and 9 bases lay outside the gene matches. The CDR3 loop reads CASSLGPTGGDGYTF. CDR3 DNA: TGTGCCAGCTCACTGGGGCCGACAGGGGGGGATGGCTACACCTTC.

The chain recombines TRBV5-1 with TRBJ1-1; no firm D call. Germline loops: CDR1 SGHRS, CDR2 YFSETQ. Trimming stripped 0 bases from V and 0 bases from J, with 6 bases between. The CDR3 totals 14 residues. CDR3 loop: CASSLGHLNTEAFF. CDR3 DNA: TGCGCCAGCAGCTTGGGGCACCTGAACACTGAAGCTTTCTTT.

V gene TRBV28 combines with J gene TRBJ2-7; 8 nucleotides line up with TRBD1. Germline assignment: CDR1 MDHEN and CDR2 SYDVKM. The CDR3 is 14 amino acids. J was trimmed by 2 bases and V by 4 bases; bases with no gene match: 4. Here the CDR3 DNA reads TGTGCCAGCAGTTCTCCGGGACAGGCCTACGAGCAGTACTTC. Translation: CASSSPGQAYEQYF.

V usage is TRBV20-1 and J usage is TRBJ2-5, with D maybe TRBD1 (5 bases). Germline loops: CDR1 DFQATT, CDR2 SNEGSKA (reference sequence). CDR3 length: 11 residues. The CDR3 nucleotides are TGCACCACGTTAGGGGAAGAGACCCAGTACTTC. Translated, it gives CTTLGEETQYF.

CDR3 sequence (DNA): TGTGCCAGCAGTTCAGCGGGACTAGCGATTGAGCAGTTCTTC. Its protein is CASSSAGLAIEQFF. This chain uses TRBV28 with TRBJ2-1, with 10 bases identical to TRBD2. Germline CDR1 is MDHEN and CDR2 is SYDVKM. V lost 4 bases to trimming and J lost 9 bases; unmatched junction nucleotides: 6. CDR3 size: 14 residues.

The J gene is TRBJ2-2, the V gene TRBV19, with no clear D. Between the trimmed V and J ends, which lost 5 bases and 1 base, there was a span of 8 bases. CDR3 length: 14 amino acids. CDR1 is LNHDA and CDR2 is SQIVND in the germline V gene (reference sequence). Here the CDR3 reads CASSGHLNTGELFF. CDR3 DNA sequence: TGTGCCAGTAGTGGTCACTTGAACACCGGGGAGCTGTTTTTT.

The chain links TRBV6-5 to TRBJ2-1; possibly TRBD2 for D (6 bases). Deletions cut 6 bases from V and 6 bases from J, with 15 bases between. This CDR3 spans 14 amino acids. Germline CDR1 and CDR2: MNHEY and SVGAGI. The CDR3 region has the DNA TGTGCCAGCAGCCCCCGACTAGGGGCCAATGAGCAGTTCTTC. This codes for CASSPRLGANEQFF.

A few counts support this clone. This chain uses TRBV4-3 with TRBJ1-1, with D tentatively TRBD1 (5 bases). V was shortened by 0 bases and J by 5 bases, with 13 bases between the two germline ends. The CDR3 sequence is 15 residues long. Germline V gene data show CDR1 as LGHNA and CDR2 as YSLEER. CDR3 sequence: CASSQEAGRGTEAFF. CDR3 DNA sequence: TGCGCCAGCAGCCAAGAAGCAGGGCGGGGGACTGAAGCTTTCTTT.

This chain uses TRBV14 with TRBJ2-1; tentative D call: TRBD2 (6 bases). Germline CDR1 reads SGHDN; CDR2 reads FVKESK. The CDR3 runs to 14 residues. Trimming shortened V by 5 bases and J by 4 bases, and 12 bases separated the two germline ends. The DNA for the CDR3 is TGTGCCAGCAGCGGAGCAGGGAGGTACAATGAGCAGTTCTTC. It is translated as CASSGAGRYNEQFF.

This sequence joins TRBV4-1 and TRBJ2-5; 7 nucleotides line up with TRBD2. The CDR3 consists of 15 residues. V was pared by 1 base and J by 11 bases, with 13 bases of the junction left unmatched. Germline CDR1 MGHRA, CDR2 YSYEKL. DNA of the CDR3: TGCGCCAGCAGCCAAGTGGGAGGGCAGGCGGGGGAGCAGTACTTC. It codes for CASSQVGGQAGEQYF.

This clone was picked up one time. The V gene is TRBV21-1, the J gene TRBJ1-4; TRBD1 reflects the table's D call only, with no check against the DNA. TRBV21-1 is a pseudogene. The length of the CDR3 is 14 residues. The CDR3 DNA sequence: TGTGCCAGCAGCTGGGACAGGTCTTGTGAAAAACTGTTTTTT. Its protein is CASSWDRSCEKLFF.

J is TRBJ1-1 and V is TRBV30; D gene uncertain. The CDR3 runs 12 residues. Germline V gene data show CDR1 as GTSNPN and CDR2 as SVGIG (reference sequence). V shed 7 bases and J shed 1 base, with 10 bases lying between them. The CDR3 loop reads CALEVGNTEAFF. The CDR3 coding sequence is TGTGCCTTGGAGGTGGGGAACACTGAAGCTTTCTTT.

V and J are TRBV4-2 and TRBJ2-3; 9 bases fit TRBD2. Trimming cost V 3 bases and J 2 bases; bases outside gene matches: 6. Looked up from germline, CDR1 is LGHNA and CDR2 is YNFKEQ. The CDR3 contains 16 residues. The DNA for the CDR3 is TGTGCCAGCAGCCAGAAAGCGGGAGGAATCACAGATACGCAGTATTTT. It specifies CASSQKAGGITDTQYF.

The rearrangement links TRBV30 to TRBJ2-5; D unclear. CDR1 is GTSNPN and CDR2 is SVGIG in the germline V gene (reference sequence). The V end was cut by 5 bases, the J end by 1 base, with 8 bases between. This CDR3 spans 12 amino acids. The CDR3 DNA sequence: TGTGCCTGGGCGGTCACCCAAGAGACCCAGTACTTC. Its protein product is CAWAVTQETQYF.